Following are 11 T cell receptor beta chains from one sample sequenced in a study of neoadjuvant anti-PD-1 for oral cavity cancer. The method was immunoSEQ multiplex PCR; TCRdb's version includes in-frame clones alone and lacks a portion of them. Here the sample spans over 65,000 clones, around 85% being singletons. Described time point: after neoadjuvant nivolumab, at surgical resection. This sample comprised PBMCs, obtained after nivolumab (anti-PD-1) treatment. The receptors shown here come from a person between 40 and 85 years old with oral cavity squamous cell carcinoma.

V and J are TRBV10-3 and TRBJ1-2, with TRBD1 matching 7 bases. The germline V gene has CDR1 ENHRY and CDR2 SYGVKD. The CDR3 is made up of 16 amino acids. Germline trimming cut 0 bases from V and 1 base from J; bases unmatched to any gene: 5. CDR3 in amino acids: CAISESGQRFNYGYTF. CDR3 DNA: TGTGCCATCAGTGAGTCGGGACAGAGGTTTAACTATGGCTACACCTTC.

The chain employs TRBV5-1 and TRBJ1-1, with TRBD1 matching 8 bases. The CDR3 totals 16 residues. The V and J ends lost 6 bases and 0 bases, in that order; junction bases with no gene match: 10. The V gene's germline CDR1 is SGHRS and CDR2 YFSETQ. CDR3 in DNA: TGCGCCAGCACTACATATACAGGGGGGTTGAACACTGAAGCTTTCTTT. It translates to CASTTYTGGLNTEAFF.

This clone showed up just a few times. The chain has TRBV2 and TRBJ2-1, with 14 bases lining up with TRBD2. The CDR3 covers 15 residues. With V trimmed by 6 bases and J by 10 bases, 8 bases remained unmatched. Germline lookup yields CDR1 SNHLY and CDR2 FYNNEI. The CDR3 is CASRETSGGGEEQFF. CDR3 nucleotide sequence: TGTGCCAGCAGAGAGACTAGCGGGGGGGGAGAGGAGCAGTTCTTC.

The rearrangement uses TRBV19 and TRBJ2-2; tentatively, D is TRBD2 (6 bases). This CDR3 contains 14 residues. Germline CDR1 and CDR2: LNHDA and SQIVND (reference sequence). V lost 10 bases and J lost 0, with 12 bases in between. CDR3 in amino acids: CATSGRTNTGELFF. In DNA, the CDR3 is TGTGCCACCTCTGGGAGGACGAACACCGGGGAGCTGTTTTTT.

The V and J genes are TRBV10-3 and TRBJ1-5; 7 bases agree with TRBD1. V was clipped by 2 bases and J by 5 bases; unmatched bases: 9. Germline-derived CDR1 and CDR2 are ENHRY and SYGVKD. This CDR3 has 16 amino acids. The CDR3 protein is CAISEKDRPGDQPQHF. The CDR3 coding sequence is TGTGCCATCAGTGAGAAGGACAGGCCCGGGGATCAGCCCCAGCATTTT.

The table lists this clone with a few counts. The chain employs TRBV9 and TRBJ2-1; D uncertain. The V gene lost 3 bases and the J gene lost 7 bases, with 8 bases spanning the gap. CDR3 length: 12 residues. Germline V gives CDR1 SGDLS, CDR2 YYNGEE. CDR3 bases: TGTGCCAGCAGCGGTAGTGGGAATGAGCAGTTCTTC. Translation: CASSGSGNEQFF. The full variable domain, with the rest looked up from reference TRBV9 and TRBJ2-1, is DSGVTQTPKHLITATGQRVTLRCSPRSGDLSVYWYQQSLDQGLQFLIQYYNGEERAKGNILERFSAQQFPDLHSELNLSSLELGDSALYFCASSGSGNEQFFGPGTRLTVL.

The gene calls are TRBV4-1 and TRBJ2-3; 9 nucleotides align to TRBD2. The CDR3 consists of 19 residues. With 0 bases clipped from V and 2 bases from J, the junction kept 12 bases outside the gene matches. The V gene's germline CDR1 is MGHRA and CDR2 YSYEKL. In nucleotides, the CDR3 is TGCGCCAGCAGCCAAGAGAGGGGGAGGCTAGCGGGAAACACAGATACGCAGTATTTT. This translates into CASSQERGRLAGNTDTQYF.

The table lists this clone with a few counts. The CDR3 DNA reads as TGCGCCAGCAGCTCAACAGGGGGCGAGGGCACTGAAGCTTTCTTT. Encoded protein: CASSSTGGEGTEAFF. V and J are TRBV5-1 and TRBJ1-1; 9 bases fit TRBD1. The V gene's germline CDR1 is SGHRS and CDR2 YFSETQ. J gave up 4 bases and V 3 bases, and 7 bases lay outside the gene matches. CDR3 length equals 15 residues.

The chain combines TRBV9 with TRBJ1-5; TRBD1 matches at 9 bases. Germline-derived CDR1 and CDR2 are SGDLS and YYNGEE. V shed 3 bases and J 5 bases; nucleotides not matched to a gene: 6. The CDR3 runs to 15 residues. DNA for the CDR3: TGTGCCAGCAGCGCTGGGACAGGGAGGTATCAGCCCCAGCATTTT. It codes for CASSAGTGRYQPQHF.

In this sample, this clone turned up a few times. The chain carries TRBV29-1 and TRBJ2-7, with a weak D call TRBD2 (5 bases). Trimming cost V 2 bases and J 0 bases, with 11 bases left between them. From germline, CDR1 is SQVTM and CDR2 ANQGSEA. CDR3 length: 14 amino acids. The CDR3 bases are TGCAGCGTTGAACTTACGGGGAGCTCCTACGAGCAGTACTTC. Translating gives CSVELTGSSYEQYF.

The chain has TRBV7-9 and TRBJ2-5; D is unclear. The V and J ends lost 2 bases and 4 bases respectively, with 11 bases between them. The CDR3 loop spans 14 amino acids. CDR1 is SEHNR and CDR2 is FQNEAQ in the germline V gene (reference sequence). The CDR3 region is CASSLPGIGETQYF. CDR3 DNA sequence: TGTGCCAGCAGCTTACCGGGTATCGGAGAGACCCAGTACTTC.